A single sample gave rise to the 26 T cell receptor beta chains below, sequenced in a study of T cell responses to AZD1222 COVID-19 vaccine. Clones were read by immunoSEQ multiplex PCR, and TCRdb kept only the in-frame ones, dropping some. The table lists fewer than 150,000 clones, almost 90% of them singletons. The specimen was peripheral blood, collected 28 days after the second AZD1222 dose. Receptor source: an adult who received the AZD1222 COVID-19 vaccine.

This chain joins TRBV2 and TRBJ2-1; the match to TRBD2 covers 8 bases. Germline V gene sequence: CDR1 SNHLY, CDR2 FYNNEI. J gave up 5 bases and V 6 bases, and 3 bases lay outside the gene matches. CDR3 length equals 13 residues. In nucleotides, the CDR3 is TGTGCCAGCAGACTAGCGGACAACAATGAGCAGTTCTTC. This translates into CASRLADNNEQFF.

The rearrangement uses TRBV12-1 and TRBJ2-7. TRBV12-1 is annotated as a pseudogene. The CDR3 has 11 residues. The CDR3 DNA sequence: TGTGCCAGCAGCTTACCTCCCGAGCAGTACGTC. Its protein is CASSLPPEQYV.

The genes are TRBV30 and TRBJ1-5; no firm D call. Per the germline V gene, CDR1 is GTSNPN and CDR2 is SVGIG (reference sequence). The length of the CDR3 is 13 residues. Trimming shortened V by 1 base and J by 7 bases, and 11 bases separated the two germline ends. The CDR3 is CAWSDGVEQPQHF. CDR3 sequence (DNA): TGTGCCTGGAGTGACGGGGTGGAACAGCCCCAGCATTTT.

In regard to this clone: This sample includes further DNA sequences coding for the same CDR3. The V call is TRBV28, the J call TRBJ1-1; tentative D call: TRBD1 (6 bases). The V gene lost 2 bases and the J gene lost 5 bases, with 9 bases spanning the gap. Germline V CDR1 and CDR2: MDHEN, SYDVKM. There are 13 residues in the CDR3. The CDR3 nucleotides are TGTGCCAGCAGTTTACGGGGGGCTACTGAAGCTTTCTTT. Residues: CASSLRGATEAFF.

The rearrangement uses TRBV6-5 and TRBJ2-6, with unresolved D. Germline CDR1 and CDR2: MNHEY and SVGAGI. Trimming stripped 2 bases from V and 1 base from J, with 3 bases between. The CDR3 has 14 residues. This chain's CDR3 is CASSYRSGANVLTF. The CDR3 coding sequence is TGTGCCAGCAGTTACAGGTCTGGGGCCAACGTCCTGACTTTC.

The chain joins TRBV6-5 to TRBJ1-6, with D maybe TRBD1 (6 bases). The CDR3 has 15 amino acids. Germline V gene lookup returns CDR1 MNHEY and CDR2 SVGAGI. V lost 4 bases and J lost 10, with 17 bases in between. The CDR3 loop is CASSFTIQGYSPLHF. Written as DNA, the CDR3 is TGTGCCAGCAGTTTCACTATACAGGGCTACTCACCCCTCCACTTT.

V and J are TRBV5-6 and TRBJ1-2; TRBD1 aligns across 9 bases. Germline CDR1 is SGHDT and CDR2 is YYEEEE. The CDR3 runs 13 residues. V lost 4 bases and J lost 4; bases outside the gene matches: 2. This chain's CDR3 is CASSRDRAYGYTF. The CDR3 DNA follows: TGTGCCAGCAGCCGGGACAGGGCCTATGGCTACACCTTC.

The chain combines TRBV28 with TRBJ2-3; 8 positions agree with TRBD2. J gave up 3 bases and V 7 bases, and 9 bases lay outside the gene matches. The germline CDR1 and CDR2 sequences are MDHEN and SYDVKM. There are 15 residues in the CDR3. CDR3 residues: CASKRGRARTDTQYF. The CDR3 nucleotides are TGTGCCAGCAAGCGGGGGAGGGCTAGGACAGATACGCAGTATTTT.

This chain links TRBV7-2 with TRBJ1-5, with 8 bases identical to TRBD1. This CDR3 has 19 residues. Trimming at V came to 3 bases and at J to 1 base, leaving 14 bases not matched to a gene. Germline V gene data show CDR1 as SGHTA and CDR2 as FQGNSA. In DNA, the CDR3 is TGTGCCAGCAGCTTTAGGCCCTTGGACAGGGTGGGCAGCAATCAGCCCCAGCATTTT. Translated: CASSFRPLDRVGSNQPQHF.

The chain links TRBV2 to TRBJ2-2; D gene uncertain. The V end was cut by 2 bases, the J end by 3 bases, with 7 bases between. There are 14 residues in the CDR3. In germline, CDR1 is SNHLY, CDR2 FYNNEI. The CDR3 nucleotides are TGTGCCAGCAGTGAATTTGGTGACACCGGGGAGCTGTTTTTT. Its protein product is CASSEFGDTGELFF. The full variable domain, its missing parts supplied by reference TRBV2 and TRBJ2-2, is EPEVTQTPSHQVTQMGQEVILRCVPISNHLYFYWYRQILGQKVEFLVSFYNNEISEKSEIFDDQFSVERPDGSNFTLKIRSTKLEDSAMYFCASSEFGDTGELFFGEGSRLTVL.

This chain's CDR3 is CAWSKPRGGEETQYF. The CDR3 DNA follows: TGTGCCTGGAGTAAACCCCGTGGGGGAGAGGAGACCCAGTACTTC. The genes are TRBV30 and TRBJ2-5; D tentatively fits TRBD1 or TRBD2 (5 bases each). V lost 2 bases, J lost 5 bases, and 18 bases lay in between. The germline V gene has CDR1 GTSNPN and CDR2 SVGIG (reference sequence). The CDR3 totals 15 residues.

The V and J genes are TRBV19 and TRBJ2-1; 9 nucleotides line up with TRBD1. The CDR3 length is 17 residues. J lost 8 bases, V lost 3 bases, and 14 bases had no gene match. In germline, CDR1 is LNHDA, CDR2 SQIVND (reference sequence). CDR3 region: CASSILVVTGGSHEQFF. In nucleotides, the CDR3 is TGTGCCAGTAGTATTCTCGTTGTGACAGGGGGATCACATGAGCAGTTCTTC.

This chain uses TRBV5-4 with TRBJ2-2; 12 bases fit TRBD2. The germline CDR1 and CDR2 sequences are SGHNT and YYREEE (reference sequence). Germline trimming cut 4 bases from V and 1 base from J; bases unmatched to any gene: 11. CDR3 length: 19 residues. The CDR3 region is CASSPGLAGPTWNTGELFF. The CDR3, as DNA: TGTGCCAGCAGCCCAGGACTAGCGGGGCCCACTTGGAACACCGGGGAGCTGTTTTTT.

The V gene is TRBV24-1, the J gene TRBJ2-7, with 11 bases that match TRBD1. Germline V CDR1 and CDR2: KGHDR, SFDVKD. The trim removed 5 bases at V and 4 bases at J, leaving 6 bases unmatched. There are 15 residues in the CDR3. CDR3 bases: TGTGCCACCAGTGGTGCCGGGACAGGGGGGTACGAGCAGTACTTC. Translated, it gives CATSGAGTGGYEQYF.

V usage is TRBV6-2 or TRBV6-3 and J usage is TRBJ1-1; no clear D. Germline CDR1 is MNHEY and CDR2 is SVGEGT. V was clipped by 2 bases and J by 4 bases, with 14 bases between them. There are 15 residues in the CDR3. The CDR3 spells CASSYNLQAGTEAFF. CDR3 DNA sequence: TGTGCCAGCAGTTACAATTTGCAGGCCGGCACTGAAGCTTTCTTT.

The chain uses TRBV7-2 and TRBJ2-7; D is unclear. V was shortened by 3 bases and J by 0 bases, with 9 bases between the two germline ends. The CDR3 loop spans 14 amino acids. CDR1 is SGHTA, CDR2 FQGNSA, per germline. CDR3 in amino acids: CASSFFESSYEQYF. CDR3 sequence (DNA): TGTGCCAGCAGCTTCTTCGAGAGCTCCTACGAGCAGTACTTC. Drawing the rest from reference TRBV7-2 and TRBJ2-7, the complete variable domain is GAGVSQSPSNKVTEKGKDVELRCDPISGHTALYWYRQSLGQGLEFLIYFQGNSAPDKSGLPSDRFSAERTGGSVSTLTIQRTQQEDSAVYLCASSFFESSYEQYFGPGTRLTVT.

The rearrangement joins TRBV29-1 to TRBJ2-1; D ambiguous. Trimming stripped 2 bases from V and 9 bases from J, with 14 bases between. Germline V lookup: CDR1 SQVTM, CDR2 ANQGSEA. The length of the CDR3 is 13 residues. The CDR3 sequence is CSVEHGPRGEQFF. The DNA for the CDR3 is TGCAGCGTTGAACATGGGCCGCGCGGTGAGCAGTTCTTC.

This sequence joins TRBV6-2 or TRBV6-3 and TRBJ2-7, with D perhaps matching TRBD1 (6 bases). The germline V gene encodes CDR1 MNHEY and CDR2 SVGEGT. There are 16 residues in the CDR3. V gave up 2 bases and J gave up 3 bases, with 17 bases separating them. The CDR3 spells CASSYHGTTRRYEQYF. Written as DNA, the CDR3 is TGTGCCAGCAGTTACCATGGGACAACTCGCCGCTACGAGCAGTACTTC.

The V gene is TRBV9, the J gene TRBJ2-7; 7 positions agree with TRBD2. CDR1 and CDR2 from the germline V gene are SGDLS and YYNGEE. The CDR3 contains 14 residues. V lost 7 bases and J lost 2; bases outside the gene matches: 9. The CDR3, as DNA: TGTGCCAGCGGCTCCGGGACTATTCCCTACGAGCAGTACTTC. Translated, it gives CASGSGTIPYEQYF.

This clone has just one count. The rearrangement links TRBV28 to TRBJ1-2, with D tentatively TRBD1 (6 bases). This CDR3 has 13 amino acids. Trimming left V 3 bases short and J 4 bases short, with 9 bases between. Germline CDR1 MDHEN, CDR2 SYDVKM. This CDR3 reads CASSLDRSYGYTF. CDR3 coding DNA: TGTGCCAGCAGTTTGGACAGATCCTATGGCTACACCTTC.

The chain couples TRBV7-3 to TRBJ1-2; D is unresolved. There are 13 residues in the CDR3. Germline V gene data show CDR1 as SGHTA and CDR2 as FQGTGA. V was trimmed by 2 bases and J by 4 bases, leaving 8 bases between them. CDR3 DNA: TGTGCCAGCAGCTTAGCCGCAGGCTATGGCTACACCTTC. Amino acids: CASSLAAGYGYTF.

The chain is built from TRBV3-1 (or the pseudogene TRBV3-2) and TRBJ1-6; D ambiguous. The germline V gene encodes CDR1 LGHDT and CDR2 YNNKEL (reference sequence). This CDR3 has 15 amino acids. Trimming left V 4 bases short and J 5 bases short, with 12 bases between. The CDR3 DNA reads TGTGCCAGCAGCCCGTTTGCGGCTCATAATTCACCCCTCCACTTT. It translates to CASSPFAAHNSPLHF.

The CDR3 loop is CASTYSGTGWNEQFF. The CDR3 nucleotides read TGTGCCAGCACCTACTCCGGGACAGGGTGGAATGAGCAGTTCTTC. This rearrangement joins TRBV6-5 to TRBJ2-1, with 9 bases that match TRBD1. Germline CDR1 reads MNHEY; CDR2 reads SVGAGI. This CDR3 is built from 15 residues. After removal of 7 bases from V and 7 bases from J, the junction contained 11 bases not matched to a gene.

The chain combines TRBV27 with TRBJ2-1, with a possible D match to TRBD2 (5 bases). CDR3 length: 15 amino acids. Trimming shortened V by 6 bases and J by 6 bases, and 18 bases separated the two germline ends. In germline, CDR1 is MNHEY, CDR2 SMNVEV (reference sequence). The CDR3 DNA follows: TGTGCCAGCAGGATTGGACCAGGCGCGGGCAATGAGCAGTTCTTC. This encodes CASRIGPGAGNEQFF.

The V and J genes are TRBV5-1 and TRBJ2-3; D gene ambiguous. Germline V gene lookup returns CDR1 SGHRS and CDR2 YFSETQ. The V and J ends lost 4 bases and 2 bases respectively, with 14 bases between them. This CDR3 is 15 amino acids long. DNA for the CDR3: TGCGCCAGCAGCGAGACCTCAGTATACACAGATACGCAGTATTTT. The encoded protein is CASSETSVYTDTQYF.

The CDR3 loop is CASSIWTGNLGQPQHF. The CDR3, as DNA: TGTGCCAGCAGTATCTGGACAGGGAATTTGGGTCAGCCCCAGCATTTT. The chain combines TRBV6-2 or TRBV6-3 with TRBJ1-5, with TRBD1 matching over 8 bases. The CDR3 has 16 residues. The junction had 12 bases not matched to a gene; V was cut back by 5 bases and J by 6 bases. Germline V CDR1 and CDR2: MNHEY, SVGEGT.